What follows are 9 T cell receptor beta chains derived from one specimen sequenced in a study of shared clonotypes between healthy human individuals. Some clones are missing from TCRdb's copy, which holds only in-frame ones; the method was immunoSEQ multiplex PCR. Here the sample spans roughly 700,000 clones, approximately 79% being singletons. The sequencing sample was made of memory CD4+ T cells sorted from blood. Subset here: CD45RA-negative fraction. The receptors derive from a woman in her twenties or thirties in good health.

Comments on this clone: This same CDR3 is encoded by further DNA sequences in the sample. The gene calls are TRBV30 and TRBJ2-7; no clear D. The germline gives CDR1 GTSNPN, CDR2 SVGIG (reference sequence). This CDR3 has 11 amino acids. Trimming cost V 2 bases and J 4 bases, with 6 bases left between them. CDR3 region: CAWSTAYEQYF. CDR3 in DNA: TGTGCCTGGAGTACGGCTTACGAGCAGTACTTC. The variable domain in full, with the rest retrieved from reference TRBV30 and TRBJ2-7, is SQTIHQWPATLVQPVGSPLSLECTVEGTSNPNLYWYRQAAGRGLQLLFYSVGIGQISSEVPQNLSASRPQDRQFILSSKKLLLSDSGFYLCAWSTAYEQYFGPGTRLTVT.

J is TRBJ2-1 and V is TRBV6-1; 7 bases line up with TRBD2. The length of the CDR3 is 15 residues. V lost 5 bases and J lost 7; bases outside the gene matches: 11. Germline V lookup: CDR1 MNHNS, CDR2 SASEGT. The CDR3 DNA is TGTGCCAGCAGTCGGCGGGAGAGTGGAGGGAATGAGCAGTTCTTC. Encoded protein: CASSRRESGGNEQFF.

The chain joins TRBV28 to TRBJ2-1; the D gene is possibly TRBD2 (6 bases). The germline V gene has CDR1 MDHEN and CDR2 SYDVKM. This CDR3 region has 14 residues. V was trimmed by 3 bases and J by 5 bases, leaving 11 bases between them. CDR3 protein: CASSLHAGNNEQFF. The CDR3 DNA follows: TGTGCCAGCAGTTTGCATGCGGGGAACAATGAGCAGTTCTTC.

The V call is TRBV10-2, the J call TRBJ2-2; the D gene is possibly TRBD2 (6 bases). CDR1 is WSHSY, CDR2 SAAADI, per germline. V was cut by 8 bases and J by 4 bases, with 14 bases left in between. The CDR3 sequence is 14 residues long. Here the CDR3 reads CASLREWSTGELFF. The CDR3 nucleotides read TGCGCCAGCCTCCGGGAGTGGAGCACCGGGGAGCTGTTTTTT.

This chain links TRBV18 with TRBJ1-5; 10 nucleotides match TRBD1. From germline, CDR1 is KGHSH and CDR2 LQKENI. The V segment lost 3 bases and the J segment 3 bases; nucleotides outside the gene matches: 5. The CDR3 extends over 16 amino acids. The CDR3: CASSPPGTGANQPQHF. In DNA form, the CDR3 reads TGTGCCAGCTCACCCCCCGGGACAGGGGCCAATCAGCCCCAGCATTTT.

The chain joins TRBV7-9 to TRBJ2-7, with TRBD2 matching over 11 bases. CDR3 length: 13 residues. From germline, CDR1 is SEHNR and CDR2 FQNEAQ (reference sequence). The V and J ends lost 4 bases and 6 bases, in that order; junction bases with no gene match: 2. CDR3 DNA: TGTGCCAGCAGCTCAGGACTAGCGGGCGAGCAGTACTTC. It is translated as CASSSGLAGEQYF.

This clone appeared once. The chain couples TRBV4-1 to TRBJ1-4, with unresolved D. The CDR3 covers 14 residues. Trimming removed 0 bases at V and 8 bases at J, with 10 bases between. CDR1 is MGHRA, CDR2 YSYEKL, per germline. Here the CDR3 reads CASSQDRVGEKLFF. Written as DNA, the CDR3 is TGCGCCAGCAGCCAAGATAGGGTGGGCGAAAAACTGTTTTTT.

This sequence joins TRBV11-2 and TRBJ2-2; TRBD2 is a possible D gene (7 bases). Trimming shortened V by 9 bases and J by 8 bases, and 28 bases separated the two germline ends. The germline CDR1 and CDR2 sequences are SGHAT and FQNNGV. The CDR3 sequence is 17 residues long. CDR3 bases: TGTGCCAGTAGGACGGGGGGCGGGAGTGAGTGGCCTGGGGAGCTGTTTTTT. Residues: CASRTGGGSEWPGELFF.

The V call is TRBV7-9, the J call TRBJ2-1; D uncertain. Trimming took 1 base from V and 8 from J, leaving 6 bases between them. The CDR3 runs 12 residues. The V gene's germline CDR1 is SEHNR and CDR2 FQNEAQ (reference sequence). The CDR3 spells CASSLVHHEQFF. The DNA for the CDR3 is TGTGCCAGCAGCTTAGTACACCATGAGCAGTTCTTC. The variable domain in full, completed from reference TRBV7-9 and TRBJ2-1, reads DTGVSQNPRHKITKRGQNVTFRCDPISEHNRLYWYRQTLGQGPEFLTYFQNEAQLEKSRLLSDRFSAERPKGSFSTLEIQRTEQGDSAMYLCASSLVHHEQFFGPGTRLTVL.